The entry below gives a single TCR beta chain sequence along with its context. The antigen is not known. This entry comes from a study of T cell responses to AZD1222 COVID-19 vaccine. This CDR3 is built from 14 residues. J lost 6 bases, V lost 2 bases, and 7 bases had no gene match. Germline-derived CDR1 and CDR2 are MNHNY and SVGAGI (reference sequence). Notes on the study in general: Dominant CD4 TCR responses targeted spike regions 160-218 and 743-854. Donors skewed white British and female; clonal diversity was possibly underestimated. Sampling captured repertoires only after the peak T cell response.

Method: immunoSEQ multiplex PCR; TCRdb's copy keeps in-frame clones and lacks some. The sample yields about 200,000 clones, 80% to 95% seen once. This clonotype was sampled from an adult who received the AZD1222 COVID-19 vaccine. Sequences were derived from peripheral blood, sampled 28 days after the second AZD1222 dose. The chain is built from TRBV6-6 and TRBJ2-7; 7 nucleotides align to TRBD1. DNA of the CDR3: TGTGCCAGCAGTTACCCTTCGGGACAGACCGAGCAGTACTTC. Translated: CASSYPSGQTEQYF.